What follows are 21 T cell receptor beta chains derived from one specimen sequenced in a study of blood T cell repertoires in COVID-19. The repertoire was sequenced with immunoSEQ multiplex PCR; TCRdb's copy has only in-frame clones and lacks some. Of some 200,000 clones listed, roughly 84% are singletons. Sequencing was done on a sample of peripheral blood. All receptors come from a man aged 50 to 60 who had recovered from COVID-19.

V is TRBV28 and J is TRBJ1-1, with TRBD1 as a possible D gene (6 bases). V gave up 5 bases and J gave up 2 bases, with 15 bases separating them. Germline V gene lookup returns CDR1 MDHEN and CDR2 SYDVKM. This CDR3 contains 15 residues. The CDR3 is CASSGMTGINTEAFF. DNA for the CDR3: TGTGCCAGCAGTGGAATGACAGGAATAAACACTGAAGCTTTCTTT.

This chain uses TRBV10-1 with TRBJ2-7; 16 bases match TRBD2. There are 15 residues in the CDR3. V was clipped by 2 bases and J by 5 bases; unmatched bases: 0. Germline loops: CDR1 WNHNN, CDR2 SYGVQD (reference sequence). In nucleotides, the CDR3 is TGCGCCAGCAGTGAGGGGACTAGCGGGAGGGACGAGCAGTACTTC. This encodes CASSEGTSGRDEQYF.

The chain combines TRBV7-6 with TRBJ2-1; 9 bases align to TRBD2. The length of the CDR3 is 17 residues. Germline trimming cut 1 base from V and 6 bases from J; bases unmatched to any gene: 10. CDR1 and CDR2 from the germline V gene are SGHVS and FNYEAQ. This CDR3 reads CASSLGTSASSLNEQFF. The CDR3, as DNA: TGTGCCAGCAGCTTAGGGACTAGCGCTAGCTCTCTCAATGAGCAGTTCTTC.

This rearrangement joins TRBV19 to TRBJ2-7; TRBD1 agrees at 9 bases. The CDR3 contains 15 residues. From germline, CDR1 is LNHDA and CDR2 SQIVND (reference sequence). The V gene end was trimmed by 5 bases and the J gene end by 2 bases; junction bases not matched to a gene: 7. As DNA, the CDR3 is TGTGCCAGTAGTCCGGACAGGGGAGCACCCTACGAGCAGTACTTC. Protein product: CASSPDRGAPYEQYF.

This clone was picked up one time. This chain joins TRBV28 and TRBJ2-3; D possibly corresponds to TRBD2 (5 bases). Trimming took off 11 bases at V and 3 bases at J, with 15 bases between the two ends. The CDR3 covers 13 residues. The germline CDR1 and CDR2 sequences are MDHEN and SYDVKM. The CDR3 reads CAGSTVSTDTQYF. The CDR3 DNA reads TGTGCCGGGAGTACAGTGTCGACAGATACGCAGTATTTT.

This clone was recorded a few times. This sequence joins TRBV27 and TRBJ1-2, with 7 bases fitting TRBD1. The V gene end was trimmed by 6 bases and the J gene end by 1 base; junction bases not matched to a gene: 8. Germline assignment: CDR1 MNHEY and CDR2 SMNVEV (reference sequence). This CDR3 spans 15 amino acids. CDR3 sequence: CASSELGQHNYGYTF. CDR3 nucleotides: TGTGCCAGCAGCGAACTGGGACAGCATAACTATGGCTACACCTTC.

V gene TRBV18 combines with J gene TRBJ1-3, with D perhaps TRBD1 (5 bases). Germline CDR1 KGHSH, CDR2 LQKENI. The germline V and J ends were trimmed by 2 bases and 1 base, with 15 bases remaining between them. The length of the CDR3 is 17 residues. The CDR3: CASSPGTGVRSGNTIYF. The CDR3 DNA sequence: TGTGCCAGCTCACCAGGCACGGGGGTACGTTCTGGAAACACCATATATTTT.

CDR3: CASSQQGAGSYNSPLHF. The CDR3 nucleotides are TGTGCCAGCTCTCAGCAGGGGGCAGGTTCCTATAATTCACCCCTCCACTTT. This chain links TRBV18 with TRBJ1-6; 8 nucleotides agree with TRBD1. Trimming took 6 bases from V and 1 from J; bases not matched to a gene: 8. Germline V gene lookup returns CDR1 KGHSH and CDR2 LQKENI. The CDR3 has 17 residues. Filled out from reference TRBV18 and TRBJ1-6, the complete variable domain reads NAGVMQNPRHLVRRRGQEARLRCSPMKGHSHVYWYRQLPEEGLKFMVYLQKENIIDESGMPKERFSAEFPKEGPSILRIQQVVRGDSAAYFCASSQQGAGSYNSPLHFGNGTRLTVT.

CDR3 coding DNA: TGCAGTGCTAGTGGGCAGCCTCGGGAAGAGCAGTACTTC. As protein: CSASGQPREEQYF. The chain carries TRBV20-1 and TRBJ2-7; D might be TRBD2 (5 bases). Germline V gene sequence: CDR1 DFQATT, CDR2 SNEGSKA (reference sequence). V lost 3 bases to trimming and J lost 7 bases, with 16 bases between them. CDR3 length: 13 residues.

The chain carries TRBV11-2 and TRBJ2-2, with a weak D call TRBD1 (6 bases). Germline V gene sequence: CDR1 SGHAT, CDR2 FQNNGV. There are 14 residues in the CDR3. Trimming removed 3 bases from V and 3 bases from J, with 8 bases in between. CDR3 region: CASSFQGYTGELFF. CDR3 in DNA: TGTGCCAGCAGCTTTCAGGGGTACACCGGGGAGCTGTTTTTT.

This chain links TRBV12-3 or TRBV12-4 with TRBJ1-1; 9 nucleotides match TRBD1. The CDR3 length is 13 residues. The junction had 6 bases not matched to a gene; V was cut back by 6 bases and J by 7 bases. The CDR3 loop reads CASSSDRGFEAFF. DNA for the CDR3: TGTGCCAGCAGCTCCGACAGGGGGTTTGAAGCTTTCTTT.

The CDR3 DNA reads as TGTGCCAGCAGAGACAGGGCGACCTACAATGAGCAGTTCTTC. Its protein is CASRDRATYNEQFF. The rearrangement uses TRBV6-5 and TRBJ2-1, with 7 bases that match TRBD1. Germline assignment: CDR1 MNHEY and CDR2 SVGAGI. Trimming cost V 6 bases and J 2 bases; bases outside gene matches: 4. This CDR3 contains 14 residues.

The V and J genes are TRBV7-9 and TRBJ2-7, with TRBD2 matching over 7 bases. Germline CDR1 reads SEHNR; CDR2 reads FQNEAQ (reference sequence). Germline trimming cut 1 base from V and 2 bases from J; bases unmatched to any gene: 5. This CDR3 is 15 amino acids long. CDR3 protein: CASSLVASGTYEQYF. The CDR3 nucleotides are TGTGCCAGCAGCTTAGTGGCTAGCGGAACCTACGAGCAGTACTTC.

CDR3 sequence (DNA): TGTGCCAGCAGCTTAGGGTGGACAGGGCTGGCTGAAAAACTGTTTTTT. Translated, it gives CASSLGWTGLAEKLFF. The rearrangement links TRBV11-2 to TRBJ1-4, with 8 bases matching TRBD1. Germline lookup yields CDR1 SGHAT and CDR2 FQNNGV. The V gene end was trimmed by 1 base and the J gene end by 7 bases; junction bases not matched to a gene: 8. The CDR3 extends over 16 amino acids.

This rearrangement joins TRBV19 to TRBJ2-7; no firm D call. Trimming pared 1 base from V and 4 bases from J, leaving 14 bases between. Germline V CDR1 and CDR2: LNHDA, SQIVND (reference sequence). This CDR3 is 15 amino acids long. CDR3 DNA: TGTGCCAGTAGTATAGTTGGCGGAAACTCATACGAGCAGTACTTC. Protein product: CASSIVGGNSYEQYF.

This sequence joins TRBV6-2 or TRBV6-3 and TRBJ2-2; possibly TRBD2 for D (6 bases). The CDR3 extends over 15 amino acids. Looked up from germline, CDR1 is MNHEY and CDR2 is SVGEGT. V lost 4 bases, J lost 0 bases, and 9 bases lay in between. CDR3 in DNA: TGTGCCAGCAGTTTTAGCGGCCCGAACACCGGGGAGCTGTTTTTT. Protein product: CASSFSGPNTGELFF.

The chain carries TRBV7-2 and TRBJ2-1; 9 positions agree with TRBD1. CDR3 length: 16 residues. Germline loops: CDR1 SGHTA, CDR2 FQGNSA. V was pared by 0 bases and J by 0 bases, with 0 bases of the junction left unmatched. Written as DNA, the CDR3 is TGTGCCAGCAGCTTAGCGGGACAGGGCTCCTACAATGAGCAGTTCTTC. Translation gives CASSLAGQGSYNEQFF.

The J gene is TRBJ1-6, the V gene TRBV7-6; 11 bases line up with TRBD1. CDR1 is SGHVS, CDR2 FNYEAQ, per germline. Losses at the gene ends were 1 base for V and 9 bases for J; bases not matched to a gene: 5. The CDR3 has 16 residues. The CDR3 DNA sequence: TGTGCCAGCAGCTTAGGGGGACAGGGGGTTGGTTCACCCCTCCACTTT. Translation gives CASSLGGQGVGSPLHF.

V gene TRBV5-1 combines with J gene TRBJ2-1; TRBD2 aligns across 14 bases. Germline assignment: CDR1 SGHRS and CDR2 YFSETQ. The CDR3 is 16 amino acids. Trimming cost V 4 bases and J 0 bases; bases outside gene matches: 0. The CDR3 reads CASSGTSGSSYNEQFF. DNA for the CDR3: TGCGCCAGCAGCGGGACTAGCGGGAGCTCCTACAATGAGCAGTTCTTC.

The rearrangement uses TRBV28 and TRBJ2-1; D may be TRBD2 (6 bases). V lost 7 bases to trimming and J lost 3 bases, with 16 bases between them. Germline V gives CDR1 MDHEN, CDR2 SYDVKM. The CDR3 extends over 15 amino acids. The CDR3 is CASTPTSTLYNEQFF. The CDR3 DNA is TGTGCCAGCACCCCGACTAGTACCCTCTACAATGAGCAGTTCTTC.

The chain has TRBV19 and TRBJ2-6; a weak D match, TRBD1 (6 bases). CDR1 and CDR2 (germline): LNHDA, SQIVND (reference sequence). V lost 6 bases and J lost 0, with 9 bases in between. This CDR3 comprises 15 residues. The CDR3 nucleotides read TGTGCCAGTAGATCGGACAGCTCTGGGGCCAACGTCCTGACTTTC. It yields the protein CASRSDSSGANVLTF.